Each of the 20 T cell receptor beta chains below was sequenced from the same sample in a study of cytomegalovirus exposure and HLA in healthy donors. The table came from immunoSEQ multiplex PCR; TCRdb's copy has only in-frame clones and leaves some out. The sample comprises 78,000 or so clones, 90% to 97% of which are singletons, and about 1.6% rests with the top ten. Material for sequencing was PBMCs. The receptors shown here come from a man between 18 and 35 years old in good health and CMV-seropositive.

This rearrangement joins TRBV7-9 to TRBJ1-2; D might be TRBD1 (6 bases). CDR1 SEHNR and CDR2 FQNEAQ come from the germline V gene (reference sequence). The CDR3 is 15 residues long. Trimming took 5 bases from V and 4 from J, leaving 17 bases between them. CDR3 sequence: CASSPFRGELYGYTF. In DNA, the CDR3 is TGTGCCAGCAGCCCATTCAGGGGAGAACTCTATGGCTACACCTTC.

The V and J genes are TRBV4-1 and TRBJ2-7; D may be TRBD2 (5 bases). Germline CDR1 MGHRA, CDR2 YSYEKL. The CDR3 consists of 15 residues. The V end lost 3 bases, the J end lost 0 bases, and 12 bases lay between the germline ends. In DNA form, the CDR3 reads TGCGCCAGCAGCCACTCCGCGGGTTTCTCCTACGAGCAGTACTTC. Translation gives CASSHSAGFSYEQYF.

The chain has TRBV25-1 and TRBJ2-7, with D uncertain. The germline V gene has CDR1 MGHDK and CDR2 SYGVNS. The CDR3 totals 12 residues. V shed 5 bases and J shed 0 bases, with 5 bases lying between them. The CDR3 spells CASSTVSYEQYF. DNA for the CDR3: TGTGCCAGCAGTACAGTCTCCTACGAGCAGTACTTC.

This rearrangement joins TRBV5-1 to TRBJ2-1; a possible D gene is TRBD2 (6 bases). This CDR3 is 12 amino acids long. Trimming cost V 4 bases and J 9 bases, with 11 bases left between them. Germline CDR1 SGHRS, CDR2 YFSETQ. The CDR3 loop is CASSLMGGEQFF. The CDR3 bases are TGCGCCAGCAGCCTGATGGGGGGTGAGCAGTTCTTC.

The J gene is TRBJ2-7, the V gene TRBV5-1; TRBD1 is a possible D gene (6 bases). The CDR3 is 12 residues long. Germline CDR1 and CDR2: SGHRS and YFSETQ. Trimming left V 4 bases short and J 4 bases short, with 9 bases between. The CDR3 protein is CASSGGLYEQYF. Here the CDR3 DNA reads TGCGCCAGCAGCGGGGGCTTATACGAGCAGTACTTC.

To note about this clone: An end of the junction differs from the germline gene, which may be a read error. The rearrangement joins TRBV6-1 to TRBJ1-4, with a possible D match to TRBD1 (6 bases). Looked up from germline, CDR1 is MNHNS and CDR2 is SASEGT. The CDR3 sequence is 15 residues long. CDR3 residues: CASGERGLANEKLFF. The CDR3 nucleotides are TGTGCCAGCGGTGAGAGGGGGTTGGCTAATGAAAAACTGTTTTTT.

The V gene is TRBV29-1, the J gene TRBJ2-1, with 7 bases identical to TRBD2. The germline V gene has CDR1 SQVTM and CDR2 ANQGSEA. The V segment lost 5 bases and the J segment 3 bases; nucleotides outside the gene matches: 1. CDR3 size: 12 residues. In DNA, the CDR3 is TGCAGCGTTAGCGGGAACTACAATGAGCAGTTCTTC. It is translated as CSVSGNYNEQFF.

V gene TRBV11-2 combines with J gene TRBJ2-7; 8 nucleotides line up with TRBD1. This CDR3 is built from 14 residues. Germline assignment: CDR1 SGHAT and CDR2 FQNNGV. With 5 bases clipped from V and 4 bases from J, the junction kept 7 bases outside the gene matches. The DNA of the CDR3 is TGTGCCAGCAGCAGAGGACAGGGAAGGTACGAGCAGTACTTC. It translates to CASSRGQGRYEQYF.

This rearrangement joins TRBV27 to TRBJ1-1, with D maybe TRBD1 (5 bases). The CDR3 spans 13 residues. The germline CDR1 and CDR2 sequences are MNHEY and SMNVEV (reference sequence). The germline V and J ends were trimmed by 6 bases and 4 bases, with 12 bases remaining between them. The CDR3 loop is CASSTGGSTEAFF. CDR3 DNA: TGTGCCAGCAGCACTGGGGGGAGCACTGAAGCTTTCTTT.

The gene calls are TRBV19 and TRBJ1-5, with TRBD1 as a possible D gene (5 bases). V gave up 5 bases and J gave up 4 bases, with 15 bases separating them. Looked up from germline, CDR1 is LNHDA and CDR2 is SQIVND (reference sequence). The CDR3 has 15 amino acids. The chain's CDR3 is CASSAPGGTNQPQHF. DNA for the CDR3: TGTGCCAGTAGTGCCCCCGGAGGGACTAATCAGCCCCAGCATTTT.

The chain couples TRBV7-2 to TRBJ2-1, with 13 bases fitting TRBD2. V was pared by 3 bases and J by 6 bases, with 2 bases of the junction left unmatched. The CDR3 is 15 amino acids. CDR1 and CDR2 from the germline V gene are SGHTA and FQGNSA. The CDR3 protein is CASSFGTSGTNEQFF. The CDR3 DNA reads TGTGCCAGCAGCTTCGGGACTAGCGGGACCAATGAGCAGTTCTTC.

The chain employs TRBV19 and TRBJ1-5; D unresolved. This CDR3 region has 16 residues. CDR1 LNHDA and CDR2 SQIVND come from the germline V gene (reference sequence). Trimming stripped 3 bases from V and 2 bases from J, with 14 bases between. CDR3 in DNA: TGTGCCAGTAGTATGTCAAGTGTTCAGGGCAATCAGCCCCAGCATTTT. Its translation: CASSMSSVQGNQPQHF.

This clone was found once. The rearrangement links TRBV19 to TRBJ2-1; possibly TRBD2 for D (6 bases). CDR3 size: 15 residues. V gave up 3 bases and J gave up 1 base, with 10 bases separating them. The germline CDR1 and CDR2 sequences are LNHDA and SQIVND (reference sequence). This CDR3 is CASSIQEGSYNEQFF. The CDR3 nucleotides are TGTGCCAGTAGTATTCAGGAGGGGTCCTACAATGAGCAGTTCTTC.

The V gene is TRBV11-2, the J gene TRBJ2-7; D not resolved. In germline, CDR1 is SGHAT, CDR2 FQNNGV. This CDR3 is built from 15 residues. V was shortened by 5 bases and J by 2 bases, with 16 bases between the two germline ends. Written as DNA, the CDR3 is TGTGCCAGCAGCGAGATCCGTTTTACCCCCTACGAGCAGTACTTC. It translates to CASSEIRFTPYEQYF.

V and J are TRBV19 and TRBJ2-7, with D maybe TRBD1 (6 bases). V dropped 6 bases and J dropped 0 bases, with 9 bases sitting between them. The CDR3 sequence is 13 residues long. The V gene's germline CDR1 is LNHDA and CDR2 SQIVND (reference sequence). CDR3 bases: TGTGCCAGTAGCTGGGGGCTCTCCTACGAGCAGTACTTC. It translates to CASSWGLSYEQYF.

This clone was found a few times. This chain joins TRBV6-5 and TRBJ2-5; tentative D call: TRBD1 (6 bases). Trimming took off 4 bases at V and 5 bases at J, with 14 bases between the two ends. The CDR3 sequence is 14 residues long. Germline V lookup: CDR1 MNHEY, CDR2 SVGAGI. The DNA for the CDR3 is TGTGCCAGCAGTTGGCAGGGGCGGCCGGAGACCCAGTACTTC. Its protein product is CASSWQGRPETQYF.

This clone was recorded only once. J is TRBJ1-4 and V is TRBV10-2, with D hard to call. Germline V gives CDR1 WSHSY, CDR2 SAAADI. Between the trimmed V and J ends, which lost 3 bases and 6 bases, there was a span of 5 bases. The CDR3 contains 12 residues. CDR3 region: CASSDSDEKLFF. In nucleotides, the CDR3 is TGCGCCAGCAGTGATTCGGATGAAAAACTGTTTTTT.

This clone came up a few times. The chain couples TRBV5-6 to TRBJ2-7; D is possibly TRBD2 (5 bases). CDR1 and CDR2 (germline): SGHDT, YYEEEE. This CDR3 has 17 residues. Trimming took 0 bases from V and 0 from J, leaving 16 bases between them. This CDR3 reads CASSLAVAGISSYEQYF. The DNA of the CDR3 is TGTGCCAGCAGCTTGGCGGTGGCGGGTATTAGCTCCTACGAGCAGTACTTC.

The chain recombines TRBV28 with TRBJ1-5; 8 bases fit TRBD1. Germline lookup yields CDR1 MDHEN and CDR2 SYDVKM. V lost 7 bases and J lost 0; bases outside the gene matches: 2. The CDR3 has 14 residues. The chain's CDR3 is CASKDRGSNQPQHF. The CDR3, as DNA: TGTGCCAGCAAAGACAGGGGTAGCAATCAGCCCCAGCATTTT.

The chain recombines TRBV9 with TRBJ2-2; a weak D match, TRBD1 (5 bases). This CDR3 contains 15 residues. CDR1 SGDLS and CDR2 YYNGEE come from the germline V gene. V gave up 0 bases and J gave up 2 bases, with 8 bases separating them. This CDR3 is CASSVDRTNTGELFF. CDR3 sequence (DNA): TGTGCCAGCAGCGTAGACAGGACCAACACCGGGGAGCTGTTTTTT.